Listed below are T cell receptor beta chains from one sample, sequenced in a study of T cell changes during pregnancy in multiple sclerosis. Sequenced by immunoSEQ multiplex PCR; TCRdb stores in-frame clones only, minus some. The repertoire holds 90,000 to 120,000 clones, with 80% to 95% as singletons. This sample comprised peripheral blood, obtained in the third trimester of pregnancy. The receptors were gathered from a female donor in good health, enrolled as a control in a pregnancy study. Both conserved end residues are part of each CDR3. D genes are given only for firm matches. For some rows the clone size is stated as once, few or many, or as a class when expanded; others skip it.

d_gene	v_gene	j_gene	abundance	CDR3nt	CDR3aa
.	TRBV10-2	TRBJ1-5	.	TGCGCCAGCAGTAAGGGAGGGGCTCAGCCCCAGCATTTT	CASSKGGAQPQHF
.	TRBV5-8	TRBJ1-2	.	TGTGCCAGCAGCTTAAGGGGTGCCTATGGCTACACCTTC	CASSLRGAYGYTF
TRBD1	TRBV4-3	TRBJ1-1	.	TGCGCCAGCAGCCAAGATTGGACAGGGCTAAATGAAGCTTTCTTT	CASSQDWTGLNEAFF
.	TRBV7-2	TRBJ1-1	.	TGTGCCAGCAGCTTGCAGGGTGGTTGGGCTTTCTTT	CASSLQGGWAFF
.	TRBV9	TRBJ1-4	.	TGTGCCAGCAGCGTTGCGGGGCAGCAAAATGAAAAACTGTTTTTT	CASSVAGQQNEKLFF
.	TRBV11-3	TRBJ2-7	.	TGTGCCAGCAGCTTAGATCTACAGGAAGGGATCTCCTACGAGCAGTACTTC	CASSLDLQEGISYEQYF
TRBD1	TRBV30	TRBJ1-5	.	TGTGCCTGGAGCTCACAGGGGCTGAATCAGCCCCAGCATTTT	CAWSSQGLNQPQHF
TRBD1	TRBV7-6	TRBJ1-1	.	TGTGCCAGCAGCTTGAACCGGGACAGGGGTAACACTGAAGCTTTCTTT	CASSLNRDRGNTEAFF
.	TRBV4-3	TRBJ2-6	.	TGCGCCAGCAGCCAAGGAACTCGAGGGTCTGGGGCCAACGTCCTGACTTTC	CASSQGTRGSGANVLTF
.	TRBV4-1	TRBJ1-5	.	TGCGCCAGCAGCCAAGCAGGTAGCAATCAGCCCCAGCATTTT	CASSQAGSNQPQHF
TRBD2	TRBV7-2	TRBJ2-7	.	TGTGCCAGCAGCTTAGTGCGGACTAGCGGGCCCTACGAGCAGTACTTC	CASSLVRTSGPYEQYF
TRBD1	TRBV7-9	TRBJ1-2	few	TGTGCCTTACACAGGGGGTCAAGAGGCTACACCTTC	CALHRGSRGYTF
TRBD1	TRBV10-3	TRBJ1-1	.	TGTGCCATCAGCCGGACAGGGAAAAACACTGAAGCTTTCTTT	CAISRTGKNTEAFF
TRBD2	TRBV19	TRBJ2-5	.	TGTGCCAGTCGTTCGGGGGGGGAGGAGACCCAGTACTTC	CASRSGGEETQYF
TRBD2	TRBV9	TRBJ2-3	once	TGTGCCAGCAGCGTCAGAGGACTAGCGGGGGGGGCGGCAGATACGCAGTATTTT	CASSVRGLAGGAADTQYF
.	TRBV27	TRBJ1-5	.	TGTGCCAGCAGTCTTCAGGGGAATCAGCCCCAGCATTTT	CASSLQGNQPQHF
TRBD2	TRBV5-6	TRBJ2-3	.	TGTGCCAGCATCGAAGACCGGGGGGGCCGCACAGATACGCAGTATTTT	CASIEDRGGRTDTQYF